These T cell receptor beta chains were read from a single sample in a study of CD8+ T cells in alopecia areata. The repertoire was sequenced with immunoSEQ multiplex PCR; TCRdb's copy has only in-frame clones and lacks some. This sample has about 87,000 clones, with 70% to 85% found just once. The specimen comprised CD8+ T cells sorted from blood, sampled at week 44, from a patient treated with tofacitinib. These receptor sequences come from a human donor with alopecia areata. Each CDR3 is given with its conserved first and last residue. A D gene is named only where the DNA matches it firmly. Only part of the rows carry a size: once, few, many, or a class if the clone is expanded.

clone size: .
D gene: .
J gene: TRBJ2-1
V gene: TRBV5-4
CDR3 protein: CASSLKGDEQFF
CDR3 DNA: TGTGCCAGCAGCTTGAAGGGCGATGAGCAGTTCTTC

clone size: few
D gene: .
J gene: TRBJ2-2
V gene: TRBV4-3
CDR3 protein: CASSRTNTGELFF
CDR3 DNA: TGCGCCAGCAGCCGAACAAACACCGGGGAGCTGTTTTTT

clone size: .
D gene: TRBD2
J gene: TRBJ2-1
V gene: TRBV2
CDR3 protein: CASATSGGYNEQFF
CDR3 DNA: TGTGCCAGCGCGACTAGCGGGGGATACAATGAGCAGTTCTTC

clone size: .
D gene: .
J gene: TRBJ2-3
V gene: TRBV6-5
CDR3 protein: CASTPTGLTDTQYF
CDR3 DNA: TGTGCCAGCACCCCGACGGGGTTGACAGATACGCAGTATTTT

clone size: .
D gene: .
J gene: TRBJ2-2
V gene: TRBV29-1
CDR3 protein: CSVGTVNTGELFF
CDR3 DNA: TGCAGCGTTGGGACAGTCAACACCGGGGAGCTGTTTTTT

clone size: .
D gene: .
J gene: TRBJ2-7
V gene: TRBV7-9
CDR3 protein: CASSSQDRSYEQYF
CDR3 DNA: TGTGCCAGCAGCTCGCAGGACAGATCCTACGAGCAGTACTTC

clone size: .
D gene: .
J gene: TRBJ1-2
V gene: TRBV5-6
CDR3 protein: CASSSAGGNGYTF
CDR3 DNA: TGTGCCAGCAGCTCCGCGGGGGGTAATGGCTACACCTTC

clone size: .
D gene: TRBD1
J gene: TRBJ1-2
V gene: TRBV14
CDR3 protein: CASSQIVRGVGGYTF
CDR3 DNA: TGTGCCAGCAGCCAAATCGTCAGGGGGGTCGGTGGCTACACCTTC

clone size: few
D gene: TRBD1
J gene: TRBJ2-3
V gene: TRBV30
CDR3 protein: CAWSPGQGARDTQYF
CDR3 DNA: TGTGCCTGGAGCCCGGGACAGGGGGCACGAGATACGCAGTATTTT

clone size: few
D gene: TRBD1
J gene: TRBJ2-6
V gene: TRBV9
CDR3 protein: CASSDRLRDRVSGANVLTF
CDR3 DNA: TGTGCCAGCAGCGATCGTCTCCGGGACAGGGTCTCTGGGGCCAACGTCCTGACTTTC

clone size: .
D gene: .
J gene: TRBJ1-3
V gene: TRBV30
CDR3 protein: CAWSEGRVFGNTIYF
CDR3 DNA: TGTGCCTGGAGTGAGGGCAGGGTGTTTGGAAACACCATATATTTT

clone size: .
D gene: TRBD1
J gene: TRBJ2-7
V gene: TRBV7-6
CDR3 protein: CASSGQGSYEQYF
CDR3 DNA: TGTGCCAGCAGCGGACAGGGTTCCTACGAGCAGTACTTC

clone size: .
D gene: TRBD1
J gene: TRBJ1-5
V gene: TRBV19
CDR3 protein: CASSRAGGDLQPQHF
CDR3 DNA: TGTGCCAGTAGTAGGGCAGGGGGAGATTTACAGCCCCAGCATTTT

clone size: .
D gene: .
J gene: TRBJ1-5
V gene: TRBV6-5
CDR3 protein: CASSPGRGQPQHF
CDR3 DNA: TGTGCCAGCAGTCCAGGGAGGGGTCAGCCCCAGCATTTT

clone size: .
D gene: TRBD1
J gene: TRBJ2-3
V gene: TRBV6-1
CDR3 protein: CASRHFSGGPDTQYF
CDR3 DNA: TGTGCCAGCAGACACTTTTCAGGGGGCCCAGATACGCAGTATTTT

clone size: .
D gene: TRBD2
J gene: TRBJ2-2
V gene: TRBV30
CDR3 protein: CAWSTGGPGELFF
CDR3 DNA: TGTGCCTGGAGTACGGGGGGGCCCGGGGAGCTGTTTTTT

clone size: .
D gene: .
J gene: TRBJ2-2
V gene: TRBV2
CDR3 protein: CASSGIENTGELFF
CDR3 DNA: TGTGCCAGCAGTGGAATTGAGAACACCGGGGAGCTGTTTTTT

clone size: once
D gene: .
J gene: TRBJ1-2
V gene: TRBV29-1
CDR3 protein: CSVIGQNGYTF
CDR3 DNA: TGCAGCGTCATAGGACAAAATGGCTACACCTTC

clone size: .
D gene: .
J gene: TRBJ2-2
V gene: TRBV30
CDR3 protein: CAWDSTSGELFF
CDR3 DNA: TGTGCCTGGGACAGTACGTCCGGGGAGCTGTTTTTT

clone size: .
D gene: .
J gene: TRBJ1-1
V gene: TRBV10-2
CDR3 protein: CASAEGDTEAFF
CDR3 DNA: TGCGCCAGCGCGGAAGGGGACACTGAAGCTTTCTTT

clone size: .
D gene: TRBD1
J gene: TRBJ1-5
V gene: TRBV19
CDR3 protein: CASSVDREVYPSRPQHF
CDR3 DNA: TGTGCCAGTAGTGTGGACAGGGAAGTATATCCTTCTCGGCCCCAGCATTTT

clone size: .
D gene: .
J gene: TRBJ2-3
V gene: TRBV10-3
CDR3 protein: CAISLAVYTDTQYF
CDR3 DNA: TGTGCCATCAGCTTAGCGGTATACACAGATACGCAGTATTTT

clone size: .
D gene: .
J gene: TRBJ2-6
V gene: TRBV4-1
CDR3 protein: CASSQSSGANVLTF
CDR3 DNA: TGCGCCAGCAGCCAGAGCTCTGGGGCCAACGTCCTGACTTTC

clone size: .
D gene: TRBD1
J gene: TRBJ2-2
V gene: TRBV9
CDR3 protein: CASSVGGTGTGELFF
CDR3 DNA: TGTGCCAGCAGCGTAGGAGGGACAGGGACCGGGGAGCTGTTTTTT

clone size: .
D gene: TRBD1
J gene: TRBJ2-1
V gene: TRBV4-1
CDR3 protein: CASSRTGEGQYNEQFF
CDR3 DNA: TGCGCCAGCAGCCGGACAGGGGAAGGACAGTACAATGAGCAGTTCTTC

clone size: once
D gene: .
J gene: TRBJ1-1
V gene: TRBV7-6
CDR3 protein: CASSLEGSNTEAFF
CDR3 DNA: TGTGCCAGCAGCTTAGAGGGTTCGAACACTGAAGCTTTCTTT

clone size: few
D gene: TRBD1
J gene: TRBJ2-7
V gene: TRBV7-8
CDR3 protein: CASSPQGSGSYEQYF
CDR3 DNA: TGTGCCAGCAGCCCACAGGGGTCGGGCTCCTACGAGCAGTACTTC

clone size: .
D gene: .
J gene: TRBJ2-7
V gene: TRBV7-2
CDR3 protein: CASSFGAQYEQYF
CDR3 DNA: TGTGCCAGCAGCTTTGGGGCGCAATACGAGCAGTACTTC

clone size: few
D gene: TRBD1
J gene: TRBJ2-7
V gene: TRBV29-1
CDR3 protein: CSAEGTGSSNEQYF
CDR3 DNA: TGCAGCGCCGAGGGGACAGGGTCTTCGAACGAGCAGTACTTC

clone size: .
D gene: .
J gene: TRBJ2-1
V gene: TRBV27
CDR3 protein: CASSLGSSSYNEQFF
CDR3 DNA: TGTGCCAGCAGTTTAGGCTCAAGCTCCTACAATGAGCAGTTCTTC

clone size: few
D gene: .
J gene: TRBJ1-1
V gene: TRBV19
CDR3 protein: CASSFPEENTEAFF
CDR3 DNA: TGTGCCAGTAGTTTTCCAGAGGAGAACACTGAAGCTTTCTTT

clone size: .
D gene: .
J gene: TRBJ1-5
V gene: TRBV4-3
CDR3 protein: CASSQDYLRADQPQHF
CDR3 DNA: TGCGCCAGCAGCCAAGATTATTTACGGGCGGATCAGCCCCAGCATTTT

clone size: .
D gene: TRBD2
J gene: TRBJ2-7
V gene: TRBV30
CDR3 protein: CAWSDQRGNEQYF
CDR3 DNA: TGTGCCTGGAGCGACCAGCGGGGGAACGAGCAGTACTTC

clone size: .
D gene: .
J gene: TRBJ1-2
V gene: TRBV7-2
CDR3 protein: CASSQVSLATDYGYTF
CDR3 DNA: TGCGCCAGCAGCCAAGTTTCGCTAGCCACAGACTATGGCTACACCTTC

clone size: .
D gene: TRBD1
J gene: TRBJ1-2
V gene: TRBV5-6
CDR3 protein: CASSLEDRGPYGYTF
CDR3 DNA: TGTGCCAGCAGCTTGGAGGACAGGGGGCCGTATGGCTACACCTTC

clone size: .
D gene: TRBD2
J gene: TRBJ2-3
V gene: TRBV2
CDR3 protein: CATARAGGTDTQYF
CDR3 DNA: TGTGCCACCGCTAGGGCGGGGGGTACAGATACGCAGTATTTT

clone size: .
D gene: TRBD1
J gene: TRBJ1-1
V gene: TRBV27
CDR3 protein: CASSSPGGQGSVAFF
CDR3 DNA: TGTGCCAGCAGTTCGCCAGGGGGCCAGGGCTCGGTAGCTTTCTTT

clone size: .
D gene: TRBD2
J gene: TRBJ2-7
V gene: TRBV14
CDR3 protein: CASSPGLAGPYEQYF
CDR3 DNA: TGTGCCAGCAGCCCGGGACTAGCGGGCCCCTACGAGCAGTACTTC

clone size: .
D gene: .
J gene: TRBJ2-7
V gene: TRBV4-2
CDR3 protein: CASSQGATEASYEQYF
CDR3 DNA: TGTGCCAGCAGCCAAGGTGCCACGGAGGCCTCCTACGAGCAGTACTTC

clone size: .
D gene: .
J gene: TRBJ1-6
V gene: TRBV30
CDR3 protein: CAWSPSGASPLHF
CDR3 DNA: TGTGCCTGGAGTCCCTCGGGGGCCTCACCCCTCCACTTT

clone size: .
D gene: TRBD1
J gene: TRBJ2-3
V gene: TRBV5-6
CDR3 protein: CASIGGQGITDTQYF
CDR3 DNA: TGTGCCAGCATCGGGGGACAGGGTATCACAGATACGCAGTATTTT